The clone carrying this T cell receptor (beta chain) was detected ten times or more. V was clipped by 6 bases and J by 5 bases, with 13 bases between them. The CDR3 sequence is 13 residues long. These data belong to a study of identical twins. Via MiXCR, TCRdb re-called the 5' RACE reads, giving one row per CDR3 protein. The profile covers hundreds of thousands of distinct CDR3 sequences, with around 20% appearing a single time and approximately 4.3% taken by the ten largest. These same data were also listed under a study on T cells expressing NK-cell markers.

The sequence was obtained from a young woman in good health. Sample: PBMCs. The J gene is TRBJ1-2, the V gene TRBV12-3 or TRBV12-4; D is uncertain. CDR3: CASSPTVSYGYTF. The DNA of the CDR3 is TGTGCCAGCAGCCCTACAGTTAGTTATGGCTACACCTTC.